The 12 T cell receptor beta chains below all came from one sample that was sequenced in a study of T cell changes during pregnancy in multiple sclerosis. The table came from immunoSEQ multiplex PCR; TCRdb's copy has only in-frame clones and leaves some out. The table includes about 65,000 clones, approximately 92% detected once. The sample consisted of CD8+ T cells from peripheral blood mononuclear cells, taken in the third trimester of pregnancy. These TCRs come from a female donor in good health, enrolled as a control in a pregnancy study.

The chain joins TRBV7-9 to TRBJ1-1; tentatively, D is TRBD1 (6 bases). Per the germline V gene, CDR1 is SEHNR and CDR2 is FQNEAQ (reference sequence). V lost 4 bases and J 2 bases, leaving 14 bases between the germline ends. The CDR3 spans 15 residues. In DNA form, the CDR3 reads TGTGCCAGCAGCTCTGAGGACAGACTAAACACTGAAGCTTTCTTT. The encoded protein is CASSSEDRLNTEAFF.

The chain recombines TRBV25-1 with TRBJ1-2, with 8 bases fitting TRBD1. Per germline, CDR1 MGHDK and CDR2 SYGVNS. This CDR3 has 13 residues. Trimming cost V 6 bases and J 8 bases; bases outside gene matches: 8. CDR3 nucleotides: TGTGCCAGCAGCGAACCCGACAGGGGCGGCTACACCTTC. It yields the protein CASSEPDRGGYTF.

V usage is TRBV9 and J usage is TRBJ2-1; TRBD2 matches 8 bases. Germline values: CDR1 SGDLS, CDR2 YYNGEE. V dropped 4 bases and J dropped 0; count of bases not matched to a gene: 9. This CDR3 region has 17 residues. CDR3 DNA: TGTGCCAGCAGCCCCGGGGTAGCGGGATTCTCCTACAATGAGCAGTTCTTC. It yields the protein CASSPGVAGFSYNEQFF.

The chain joins TRBV4-3 to TRBJ2-1; TRBD2 agrees at 8 bases. The CDR3 sequence is 14 residues long. Germline CDR1 and CDR2: LGHNA and YSLEER. V trimming: 1 base; J trimming: 9 bases; junction bases outside the gene matches: 5. The CDR3 DNA reads TGCGCCAGCAGCCAAGGTCGGGGGGGAGGTGAGCAGTTCTTC. Protein product: CASSQGRGGGEQFF.

The chain joins TRBV2 to TRBJ2-5; perhaps TRBD1 as D (6 bases). The CDR3 consists of 14 residues. The V end was cut by 6 bases, the J end by 4 bases, with 15 bases between. CDR1 SNHLY and CDR2 FYNNEI come from the germline V gene. For the CDR3, the DNA is TGTGCCAGCAGCTACAGGGTCCGTCGAGAGACCCAGTACTTC. It codes for CASSYRVRRETQYF.

Details on this clone: A single base separates this from a much larger clone, so it may be a read error. Other DNA sequences in this specimen translate into the identical CDR3. The V and J genes are TRBV9 and TRBJ2-7; the D gene is possibly TRBD1 (5 bases). The germline V gene has CDR1 SGDLS and CDR2 YYNGEE. The CDR3 spans 14 residues. The DNA for the CDR3 is TGTGCCAGCAGCCCATCTGGGGCCTCCTATGAGCAGTACTTC. Translation: CASSPSGASYEQYF. The full variable domain, its missing parts supplied by reference TRBV9 and TRBJ2-7, is DSGVTQTPKHLITATGQRVTLRCSPRSGDLSVYWYQQSLDQGLQFLIQYYNGEERAKGNILERFSAQQFPDLHSELNLSSLELGDSALYFCASSPSGASYEQYFGPGTRLTVT.

This chain connects TRBV7-2 to TRBJ1-2; the match to TRBD1 covers 8 bases. CDR3 size: 14 residues. Trimming removed 2 bases from V and 8 bases from J; junction bases left unmatched: 7. Germline V CDR1 and CDR2: SGHTA, FQGNSA. CDR3 protein: CASSLRRTGYGYTF. The CDR3 DNA sequence: TGTGCCAGCAGCTTACGACGGACAGGGTACGGCTACACCTTC.

This clone was counted a few times. The V gene is TRBV5-6, the J gene TRBJ1-1; 7 nucleotides align to TRBD1. This CDR3 spans 16 amino acids. V lost 2 bases to trimming and J lost 8 bases; unmatched junction nucleotides: 15. Germline V CDR1 and CDR2: SGHDT, YYEEEE. CDR3 sequence: CASSLRGGQGVREAFF. The CDR3, as DNA: TGTGCCAGCAGCTTAAGGGGTGGGCAGGGGGTTCGGGAAGCTTTCTTT.

The chain has TRBV19 and TRBJ1-5; a possible D gene is TRBD1 (5 bases). With 0 bases removed from V and 3 bases from J, the gap between germline ends came to 18 bases. The germline CDR1 and CDR2 sequences are LNHDA and SQIVND (reference sequence). The CDR3 has 18 amino acids. The CDR3 DNA reads TGTGCCAGTAGTATAGATCAGGGAACCATAGGTAACAATCAGCCCCAGCATTTT. As protein: CASSIDQGTIGNNQPQHF.

The CDR3 DNA is TGTGCCAGTAGTGTGACTAGCGGGGGAACCTACGAGCAGTACTTC. This gives the protein CASSVTSGGTYEQYF. This chain connects TRBV19 to TRBJ2-7, with 12 bases identical to TRBD2. CDR1 is LNHDA, CDR2 SQIVND, per germline (reference sequence). The CDR3 has 15 residues. After removal of 5 bases from V and 2 bases from J, the junction contained 4 bases not matched to a gene.

This chain connects TRBV13 to TRBJ1-2; D gene ambiguous. The V end lost 4 bases, the J end lost 5 bases, and 17 bases lay between the germline ends. Germline V gene lookup returns CDR1 PRHDT and CDR2 FYEKMQ (reference sequence). The CDR3 has 15 amino acids. The CDR3: CASSSTLFTAYGYTF. The CDR3 DNA reads TGTGCCAGCAGCTCGACCTTATTCACAGCTTATGGCTACACCTTC. Full variable domain (remainder filled in from reference TRBV13 and TRBJ1-2): AAGVIQSPRHLIKEKRETATLKCYPIPRHDTVYWYQQGPGQDPQFLISFYEKMQSDKGSIPDRFSAQQFSDYHSELNMSSLELGDSALYFCASSSTLFTAYGYTFGSGTRLTVV.

The chain carries TRBV9 and TRBJ2-1, with D perhaps TRBD1 (5 bases). This CDR3 has 13 residues. The V gene's germline CDR1 is SGDLS and CDR2 YYNGEE. V lost 3 bases and J 7 bases, leaving 11 bases between the germline ends. Here the CDR3 DNA reads TGTGCCAGCAGCGCAGTCGACAGTAATGAGCAGTTCTTC. Translated: CASSAVDSNEQFF.